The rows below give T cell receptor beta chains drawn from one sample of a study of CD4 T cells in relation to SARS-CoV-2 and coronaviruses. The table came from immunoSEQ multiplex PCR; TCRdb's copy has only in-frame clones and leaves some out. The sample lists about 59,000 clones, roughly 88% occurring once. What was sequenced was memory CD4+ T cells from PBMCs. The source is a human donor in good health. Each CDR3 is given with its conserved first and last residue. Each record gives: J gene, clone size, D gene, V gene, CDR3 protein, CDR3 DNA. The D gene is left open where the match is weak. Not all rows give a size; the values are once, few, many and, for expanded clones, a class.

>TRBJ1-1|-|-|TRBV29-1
CSVVSGNTEAFF
TGCAGCGTTGTATCAGGAAACACTGAAGCTTTCTTT
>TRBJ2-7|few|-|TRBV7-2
CAIQLNVMRYEQYF
TGTGCCATCCAGCTTAATGTTATGCGGTACGAGCAGTACTTC
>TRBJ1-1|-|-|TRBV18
CASSIQGYAEAFF
TGTGCCAGCTCCATTCAGGGGTACGCTGAAGCTTTCTTT
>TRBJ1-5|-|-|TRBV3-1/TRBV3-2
CASSLGSNQPQHF
TGTGCCAGCAGCCTTGGAAGCAATCAGCCCCAGCATTTT
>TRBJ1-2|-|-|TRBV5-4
CASTGGGRRRSAGYTF
TGTGCCAGCACCGGGGGGGGGCGAAGGCGGTCGGCTGGCTACACCTTC
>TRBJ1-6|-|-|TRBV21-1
CASSNCFGNSPLHF
TGTGCCAGCAGCAATTGCTTTGGCAATTCACCCCTCCACTTT
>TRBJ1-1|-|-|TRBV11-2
CASSYRPNTEAFF
TGTGCCAGCAGCTACCGGCCCAACACTGAAGCTTTCTTT
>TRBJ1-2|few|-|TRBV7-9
CASSSGLYYGYTF
TGTGCCAGCAGCTCGGGACTTTACTATGGCTACACCTTC
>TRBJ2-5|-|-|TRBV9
CASSVDPDSKETQYF
TGTGCCAGCAGCGTAGACCCGGACAGTAAAGAGACCCAGTACTTC
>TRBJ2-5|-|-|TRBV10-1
CASSESQITTQYF
TGCGCCAGCAGTGAGTCTCAAATTACAACCCAGTACTTC
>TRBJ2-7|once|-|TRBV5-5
CASSAGQTYEQYF
TGTGCCAGCAGCGCCGGACAAACCTACGAGCAGTACTTC
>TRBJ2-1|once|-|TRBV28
CASRAGAYNEQFF
TGTGCCAGCAGGGCTGGGGCCTACAATGAGCAGTTCTTC
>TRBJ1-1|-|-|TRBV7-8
CASSLPQHLTEAFF
TGTGCCAGCAGCTTACCTCAGCACCTGACTGAAGCTTTCTTT
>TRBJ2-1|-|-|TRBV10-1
CASSGDYNEQFF
TGCGCCAGCAGTGGTGACTACAATGAGCAGTTCTTC
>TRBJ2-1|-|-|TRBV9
CASSVEAGSYNEQFF
TGTGCCAGCAGCGTAGAAGCGGGCTCCTACAATGAGCAGTTCTTC
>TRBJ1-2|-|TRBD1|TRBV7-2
CASRETGQGYGYTF
TGTGCCAGCAGAGAAACGGGACAGGGTTACGGCTACACCTTC
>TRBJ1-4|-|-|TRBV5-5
CASSLITPGGAGEKLFF
TGTGCCAGCAGCTTGATAACTCCGGGAGGGGCTGGGGAAAAACTGTTTTTT
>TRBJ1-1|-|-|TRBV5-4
CASSLARVYGTEAFF
TGTGCCAGCAGCTTGGCCAGGGTATACGGCACTGAAGCTTTCTTT
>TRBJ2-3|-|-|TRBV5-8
CASRDYLGHSTDTQYF
TGTGCCAGCAGGGACTACCTTGGGCATAGCACAGATACGCAGTATTTT
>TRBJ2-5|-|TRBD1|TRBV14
CASSPQTGVTQYF
TGTGCCAGCAGCCCACAGACAGGGGTGACCCAGTACTTC
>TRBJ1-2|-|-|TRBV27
CASSSMATNYGYTF
TGTGCCAGCAGTTCAATGGCCACTAACTATGGCTACACCTTC
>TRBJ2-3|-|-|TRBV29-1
CSARTAGGTDTQYF
TGCAGCGCCCGAACCGCCGGCGGGACAGATACGCAGTATTTT
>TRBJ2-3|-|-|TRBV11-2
CASSFPTGSTDTQYF
TGTGCCAGCAGCTTCCCAACGGGGAGCACAGATACGCAGTATTTT
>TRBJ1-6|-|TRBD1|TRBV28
CASSLGQGNSPLHF
TGTGCCAGCAGCTTGGGACAGGGAAATTCACCCCTCCACTTT
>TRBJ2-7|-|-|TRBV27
CASSDRSYEQYF
TGTGCCAGTTCGGACAGATCCTACGAGCAGTACTTC
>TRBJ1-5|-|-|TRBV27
CASSLWGGTQPQHF
TGTGCCAGCAGTTTATGGGGGGGGACTCAGCCCCAGCATTTT
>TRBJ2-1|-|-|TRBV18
CASSRLDQTEQFF
TGTGCCAGCTCACGACTAGACCAAACCGAGCAGTTCTTC
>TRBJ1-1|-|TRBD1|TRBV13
CASSHTTGSLREAFF
TGTGCCAGCAGCCATACGACAGGGTCCCTTCGGGAAGCTTTCTTT
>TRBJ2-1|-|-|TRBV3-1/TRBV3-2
CASSADSRPRQFF
TGTGCCAGCAGCGCGGACTCTAGACCACGGCAGTTCTTC
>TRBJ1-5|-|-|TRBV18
CASSPGSQQPQHF
TGTGCCAGCTCACCGGGCAGCCAACAGCCCCAGCATTTT
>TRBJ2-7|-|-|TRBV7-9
CASSPGDFSYEQYF
TGTGCCAGCAGCCCCGGGGACTTTTCCTACGAGCAGTACTTC
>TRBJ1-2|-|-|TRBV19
CASSIDGGGGYGYTF
TGTGCCAGTAGTATCGATGGCGGGGGAGGCTATGGCTACACCTTC
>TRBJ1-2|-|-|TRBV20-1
CSAGQNYGYTF
TGCAGTGCCGGACAGAACTATGGCTACACCTTC
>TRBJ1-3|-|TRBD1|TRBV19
CASSTARDRGFGNTIYF
TGTGCCAGTAGTACAGCCCGGGACAGGGGATTTGGAAACACCATATATTTT
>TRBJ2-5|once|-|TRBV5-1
CASSLGQIQETQYF
TGCGCCAGCAGCTTGGGACAGATCCAAGAGACCCAGTACTTC
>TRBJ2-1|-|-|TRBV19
CASSLEHRYYNEQFF
TGTGCCAGTAGTCTGGAACATAGGTACTACAATGAGCAGTTCTTC
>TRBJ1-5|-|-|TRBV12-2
CASRPPGDFYSNQPQHF
TGTGCAAGTCGCCCCCCCGGGGACTTCTATAGCAATCAGCCCCAGCATTTT
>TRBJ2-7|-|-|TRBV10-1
CASSGEGYEQYF
TGCGCCAGCAGTGGAGAGGGTTACGAGCAGTACTTC
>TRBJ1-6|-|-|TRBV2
CASSESYNSPLHF
TGTGCCAGCAGTGAATCCTATAATTCACCCCTCCACTTT
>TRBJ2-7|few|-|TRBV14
CASSRLTAKGEQYF
TGTGCCAGCAGCCGGCTGACGGCGAAGGGCGAGCAGTACTTC
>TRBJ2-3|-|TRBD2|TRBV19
CASSTLAGTTDTQYF
TGTGCCAGTAGTACTTTAGCGGGTACCACAGATACGCAGTATTTT
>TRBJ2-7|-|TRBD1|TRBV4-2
CASSRGGQGHEQYF
TGTGCCAGCAGCCGCGGGGGACAGGGGCACGAGCAGTACTTC
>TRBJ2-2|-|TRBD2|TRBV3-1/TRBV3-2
CASSPASGTGELFF
TGTGCCAGCAGCCCTGCTAGCGGCACCGGGGAGCTGTTTTTT
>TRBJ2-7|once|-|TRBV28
CASTSGVGYEQYF
TGTGCCAGCACGTCGGGAGTAGGCTACGAGCAGTACTTC
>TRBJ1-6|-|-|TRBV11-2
CASSLALASLHF
TGTGCCAGCAGCCTCGCCCTCGCATCCCTCCACTTT
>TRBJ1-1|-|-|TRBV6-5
CASSNRGMNTEAFF
TGTGCCAGCAGTAACAGAGGAATGAACACTGAAGCTTTCTTT
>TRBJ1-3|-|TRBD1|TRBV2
CASSPRTGGTIYF
TGTGCCAGCAGTCCTCGGACAGGGGGGACCATATATTTT
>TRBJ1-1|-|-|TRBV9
CASTTQGADDTEAFF
TGTGCCAGCACCACTCAGGGAGCGGATGACACTGAAGCTTTCTTT